A selection of T cell receptor beta chains follows, all from one sample in a study of CD8 T cells in Susac syndrome. Via MiXCR, TCRdb re-called the immunoSEQ multiplex PCR reads, giving one row per CDR3 protein. This table holds 80,000 to 90,000 distinct CDR3 sequences, roughly 93% found once. Material for sequencing was CD8+ T cells from PBMCs. The receptors shown here come from a human donor in good health. Each CDR3 is given with its conserved first and last residue. The D gene is left open where the match is weak. Where a row states a size, it is once, few, many or the class of an expanded clone; other rows omit it.

>TRBJ1-2|.|TRBV23-1|TRBD1|16
TGCGCCAGCAGTCACGCCCCCGGACAGGGGAACTATGGCTACACCTTC
CASSHAPGQGNYGYTF
>TRBJ2-7|.|TRBV27|TRBD1|15
TGTGCCATCCGTCGCGGACAGGGGGGTTTTTACGAGCAGTACTTC
CAIRRGQGGFYEQYF
>TRBJ2-2|once|TRBV27|TRBD2|16
TGTGCCAGCAGTTCCCCGGGACTAGCCTACACCGGGGAGCTGTTTTTT
CASSSPGLAYTGELFF
>TRBJ2-3|.|TRBV29-1|TRBD2|16
TGCAGCGTTGAAGCCCCGGGACTAGCGGGCGTAGATACGCAGTATTTT
CSVEAPGLAGVDTQYF
>TRBJ2-1|once|TRBV27|.|13
TGTGCCAGCAGTTTAGGGATATACAATGAGCAGTTCTTC
CASSLGIYNEQFF
>TRBJ2-5|.|TRBV27|TRBD1|16
TGTGCCAGCAGTTTGTTCAGGGGGTTAGTTCAAGAGACCCAGTACTTC
CASSLFRGLVQETQYF
>TRBJ2-1|.|TRBV11-2|TRBD1|15
TGTGCCAGCAGCTATACAGGGGGCGCTTCTAATGAGCAGTTCTTC
CASSYTGGASNEQFF
>TRBJ1-2|.|TRBV12-3/TRBV12-4|TRBD1|14
TGTGCCAGCAGCTTAGGGACAGGGGTCGATGGCTACACCTTC
CASSLGTGVDGYTF
>TRBJ1-5|.|TRBV2|.|14
TGTGCCAGCAGTGAAGGACAGCTATATCAGCCCCAGCATTTT
CASSEGQLYQPQHF
>TRBJ2-1|once|TRBV12-3/TRBV12-4|TRBD1|15
TGTGCCAGCAGCGACAGGGTTAGAGGTGACAATGAGCAGTTCTTC
CASSDRVRGDNEQFF
>TRBJ2-7|.|TRBV20-1|.|15
TGCAGTGCTAGAGATCTGAGGGGGGATCTCGGCGAGCAGTACTTC
CSARDLRGDLGEQYF
>TRBJ2-2|.|TRBV12-3/TRBV12-4|.|16
TGTGCCAGCAGTTTAAAAGTCGGAACCAACACCGGGGAGCTGTTTTTT
CASSLKVGTNTGELFF
>TRBJ2-1|.|TRBV29-1|.|12
TGCAGCGTTGGGCCGGTCCCAAGTGAGCAGTTCTTC
CSVGPVPSEQFF
>TRBJ1-2|once|TRBV20-1|.|10
TGCAGTGCTAGAGACTATGGCTACACCTTC
CSARDYGYTF
>TRBJ2-7|.|TRBV6-5|TRBD1|14
TGTGCCAGCAGTCTTCGGACAGGGGGCTACGAGCAGTACTTC
CASSLRTGGYEQYF
>TRBJ2-7|.|TRBV27|TRBD1|15
TGTGCCAGCAGCTCTGGGACAGGAGGCTCCTACGAGCAGTACTTC
CASSSGTGGSYEQYF
>TRBJ2-2|.|TRBV9|TRBD2|16
TGTGCCAGCGGCCCTAGCGGGGGGCCCAACACCGGGGAGCTGTTTTTT
CASGPSGGPNTGELFF
>TRBJ2-1|.|TRBV20-1|TRBD2|14
TGCAGTGCTCCTACCGGGGGGTTCTACAATGAGCAGTTCTTC
CSAPTGGFYNEQFF
>TRBJ2-7|.|TRBV13|TRBD1|14
TGTGCCAGCAGCGGGACAGGGGATGTCTACGAGCAGTACTTC
CASSGTGDVYEQYF
>TRBJ2-3|.|TRBV11-2|.|17
TGTGCCAGCAGCTTAGGGGGACAAAGGGCCTACACAGATACGCAGTATTTT
CASSLGGQRAYTDTQYF
>TRBJ1-3|.|TRBV23-1|.|12
TGCGCCAGCAGTCAACCTGGAAACACCATATATTTT
CASSQPGNTIYF
>TRBJ2-3|.|TRBV7-2|.|11
TGTGCCAGCCCAGGCCCAGGGGCGCAGTATTTT
CASPGPGAQYF
>TRBJ1-2|once|TRBV23-1|.|15
TGCGCCAGGATTGGGGCGAGCGGGGTTGGTGGAGGCTACACCTTC
CARIGASGVGGGYTF
>TRBJ2-1|.|TRBV5-1|.|13
TGCGCCAGCAGCTTGGCCCCATACAATGAGCAGTTCTTC
CASSLAPYNEQFF
>TRBJ2-3|.|TRBV20-1|.|13
TGCAGTGCTTGTGAACAGGGAACAGATACGCAGTATTTT
CSACEQGTDTQYF
>TRBJ1-5|.|TRBV2|TRBD1|14
TGTGCCAGCTCTCGGACAGGGGGCGATCAGCCCCAGCATTTT
CASSRTGGDQPQHF
>TRBJ1-2|.|TRBV13|TRBD1|16
TGTGCCAGCAGCTCGTCGGGACAGGGGGTTGACTATGGCTACACCTTC
CASSSSGQGVDYGYTF
>TRBJ1-2|once|TRBV14|.|13
TGTGCCAGCAGCAGCCGGGACGGTAAAGGCTACACCTTC
CASSSRDGKGYTF
>TRBJ1-5|.|TRBV19|TRBD1|12
TGTGCCACCCGGACAGGAAATCAGCCCCAGCATTTT
CATRTGNQPQHF
>TRBJ1-6|.|TRBV25-1|.|16
TGTGCCAGCAGTGACCCCCTCGGGGAAGTCTATTCACCCCTCCACTTT
CASSDPLGEVYSPLHF
>TRBJ2-7|.|TRBV7-9|.|15
TGTGCCAGCAGCACGACCCGGACATCCTCCTACGAGCAGTACTTC
CASSTTRTSSYEQYF